This TCR beta chain was recorded in a study of cytomegalovirus exposure and HLA in healthy donors. In the PCR, 60 Vbeta and 13 Jbeta primers were used. Clones were sequenced by immunoSEQ multiplex PCR, and TCRdb holds only the in-frame ones, with some missing. The sample lists nearly 110,000 clones; roughly 80% were seen once. A note on this clone: Other DNA sequences in the sample encode the same CDR3.

V trimming: 1 base; J trimming: 0 bases; junction bases outside the gene matches: 0. Germline V gives CDR1 MNHNS, CDR2 SASEGT. The CDR3 runs to 15 residues. This sequence was found in a man aged 35-49 years in good health and CMV-seronegative. Sequenced sample: PBMCs. The chain joins TRBV6-1 to TRBJ2-7; 10 bases agree with TRBD1. CDR3 in amino acids: CASSEGTGGSYEQYF. The CDR3 bases are TGTGCCAGCAGTGAAGGGACAGGGGGCTCCTACGAGCAGTACTTC.